This TCR beta chain was retrieved from a study of cytomegalovirus exposure and HLA in healthy donors. The wider study: When 300 to 500 donors were genotyped, roughly 78% of them were found to fall in the Caucasian-associated ancestry cluster.

Germline values: CDR1 MDHEN, CDR2 SYDVKM. This CDR3 has 16 residues. V shed 6 bases, J shed 10 bases, and the junction held 15 bases outside the gene matches. Overall study results and limits: TCR sequences were mostly rare, though some public TCRs occurred in many donors. A later analysis found TCR association rates differed by HLA locus, highest for DRB1 and lowest for HLA-C. By a later analysis, the bulk of CMV-associated TCR beta chains appeared HLA-restricted.

60 Vbeta and 13 Jbeta primers were used in PCR. Method: immunoSEQ multiplex PCR; TCRdb's copy keeps in-frame clones and lacks some. The table has fewer than 150,000 clones, 82% seen once. In the case of this clone: Its specificity is not known.

The sequence was collected from a woman between 18 and 30 years old in good health and CMV-seronegative. The genes are TRBV28 and TRBJ2-3, with 11 bases identical to TRBD2. The sample was PBMCs. DNA of the CDR3: TGTGCCAGCAGGCTGACTAGCGGGGACGACCCCCCTTCGCAGTATTTT. Its protein product is CASRLTSGDDPPSQYF.